Following are 13 T cell receptor beta chains from one sample sequenced in a study of T cell responses to AZD1222 COVID-19 vaccine. TCRdb's copy holds only in-frame clones and misses some; the assay was immunoSEQ multiplex PCR. The table shows about 120,000 clones, with approximately 85% occurring only once. The specimen was peripheral blood, collected on day 0 of AZD1222 vaccination. Source of these receptors: an adult in good health.

This clone was counted a few times. The chain couples TRBV7-8 to TRBJ2-5; 10 bases are shared with TRBD2. The CDR3 sequence is 17 residues long. CDR1 SGHVS and CDR2 FQNEAQ come from the germline V gene. V was pared by 3 bases and J by 2 bases, with 9 bases of the junction left unmatched. The CDR3 is CASSFLAGAPGQETQYF. CDR3 bases: TGTGCCAGCAGCTTTCTAGCGGGGGCCCCGGGACAAGAGACCCAGTACTTC.

This clone was picked up one time. The chain employs TRBV18 and TRBJ1-1, with D possibly TRBD1 on 6 matching bases. V lost 6 bases to trimming and J lost 3 bases, with 11 bases between them. The CDR3 spans 13 residues. Germline V gene lookup returns CDR1 KGHSH and CDR2 LQKENI. The DNA of the CDR3 is TGTGCCAGCTCCGGGACAAGGGACACTGAAGCTTTCTTT. Amino acids: CASSGTRDTEAFF.

This chain links TRBV10-1 with TRBJ1-6, with D uncertain. Germline V gene sequence: CDR1 WNHNN, CDR2 SYGVQD (reference sequence). V shed 4 bases and J shed 8 bases, with 3 bases lying between them. This CDR3 region has 11 residues. Here the CDR3 DNA reads TGCGCCAGCAGTGGGTATTCACCCCTCCACTTT. Residues: CASSGYSPLHF.

V gene TRBV7-3 combines with J gene TRBJ2-1; 10 nucleotides line up with TRBD2. The CDR3 is made up of 15 amino acids. V lost 5 bases and J lost 8; bases outside the gene matches: 9. CDR1 is SGHTA, CDR2 FQGTGA, per germline. CDR3 sequence reads: CASSPLAGVLHEQFF. CDR3 in DNA: TGTGCCAGCAGCCCCCTAGCGGGGGTCCTCCATGAGCAGTTCTTC.

The chain recombines TRBV2 with TRBJ1-2; a possible D gene is TRBD1 (6 bases). CDR1 and CDR2 (germline): SNHLY, FYNNEI. The CDR3 length is 14 residues. V lost 6 bases and J lost 9, with 20 bases in between. The CDR3 DNA sequence: TGTGCCAGCAGCCCGACAGGTCGGGTAGGGAGCTACACCTTC. Translation gives CASSPTGRVGSYTF.

V and J are TRBV9 and TRBJ2-3, with 10 bases identical to TRBD2. CDR1 is SGDLS, CDR2 YYNGEE, per germline. J lost 3 bases, V lost 4 bases, and 5 bases had no gene match. CDR3 length: 15 residues. This chain's CDR3 is CASSFPAGGTDTQYF. In DNA form, the CDR3 reads TGTGCCAGCAGCTTTCCAGCGGGGGGGACAGATACGCAGTATTTT.

The CDR3 region has the DNA TGTGCCAGCAGGACGGAAGATGAAGCTTTCTTT. As protein: CASRTEDEAFF. V and J are TRBV6-5 and TRBJ1-1; D unresolved. The germline gives CDR1 MNHEY, CDR2 SVGAGI. The CDR3 loop spans 11 amino acids. V lost 6 bases to trimming and J lost 7 bases, with 9 bases between them.

This clone showed up just once. The J gene is TRBJ2-7, the V gene TRBV5-6; TRBD1 might be the D (5 bases). Between the trimmed V and J ends, which lost 0 bases and 4 bases, there was a span of 14 bases. The CDR3 length is 15 residues. Per the germline V gene, CDR1 is SGHDT and CDR2 is YYEEEE. CDR3 nucleotides: TGTGCCAGCAGCTTGGGGCCGGCAGGGCTATACGAGCAGTACTTC. Translation gives CASSLGPAGLYEQYF.

The chain employs TRBV3-1 (or the pseudogene TRBV3-2) and TRBJ2-1; TRBD1 might be the D (6 bases). Deletions cut 3 bases from V and 6 bases from J, with 15 bases between. Per germline, CDR1 LGHDT and CDR2 YNNKEL (reference sequence). This CDR3 region has 15 residues. The CDR3, as DNA: TGTGCCAGCAGCCAGGGGGCCTCAAATTTCAATGAGCAGTTCTTC. Translation: CASSQGASNFNEQFF.

J is TRBJ1-5 and V is TRBV28; no reliable D call. The CDR3 has 14 amino acids. Germline CDR1 MDHEN, CDR2 SYDVKM. Trimming pared 3 bases from V and 2 bases from J, leaving 8 bases between. Here the CDR3 reads CASSFRVGNQPQHF. CDR3 coding DNA: TGTGCCAGCAGTTTCCGGGTAGGCAATCAGCCCCAGCATTTT.

The chain couples TRBV24-1 to TRBJ2-6; a possible D gene is TRBD1 (6 bases). The CDR3 contains 16 residues. V was pared by 4 bases and J by 2 bases, with 11 bases between. In germline, CDR1 is KGHDR, CDR2 SFDVKD. CDR3: CATSDRDKTGANVLTF. The DNA for the CDR3 is TGTGCCACCAGTGACCGGGACAAGACTGGGGCCAACGTCCTGACTTTC.

This rearrangement joins TRBV29-1 to TRBJ2-2; TRBD1 matches at 10 bases. There are 14 residues in the CDR3. Germline V lookup: CDR1 SQVTM, CDR2 ANQGSEA. V shed 6 bases, J shed 6 bases, and the junction held 7 bases outside the gene matches. The CDR3 DNA reads TGCAGCGTCAAGGGACAGGGGATATCCGGGGAGCTGTTTTTT. This codes for CSVKGQGISGELFF.

The chain combines TRBV19 with TRBJ1-1; D ambiguous. V lost 5 bases and J lost 0, with 13 bases in between. CDR1 is LNHDA and CDR2 is SQIVND in the germline V gene (reference sequence). CDR3 size: 15 residues. The CDR3 here is CASSYSRRMNTEAFF. The CDR3 region has the DNA TGTGCCAGTAGTTATTCAAGGAGGATGAACACTGAAGCTTTCTTT. Combining the CDR3 with reference TRBV19 and TRBJ1-1 gives the whole variable domain DGGITQSPKYLFRKEGQNVTLSCEQNLNHDAMYWYRQDPGQGLRLIYYSQIVNDFQKGDIAEGYSVSREKKESFPLTVTSAQKNPTAFYLCASSYSRRMNTEAFFGQGTRLTVV.